The subject of this entry is one T cell receptor beta chain. The antigen this receptor binds is unknown. Base quality data are lacking; no much larger clone is found one base away. The data derive from a study of blood T cell repertoires in COVID-19 (dated by TCRdb to the early 2020s). The study in broad terms: Samples covering the acute and convalescent phases of COVID-19 were provided by collaborators in the United States, Italy and Spain. Subjects who had been exposed to COVID-19, were actively infected with it, or had recovered from it provided the deeply sampled blood TCRbeta repertoires that made up the dataset. The material from the prospective study consisted of cDNA or gDNA derived from T cells, B-cell-depleted T cells, or PBMCs. Where available, HLA class I and class II types were taken from metadata supplied by the sample provider and were not determined by assay-based typing. Samples were obtained from the ongoing ImmuneRACE study (first 160 participants) and from 950 to 1,500 subjects provided by 6 global collaborators. A de-identified subject ID, COVID-19 status, age in years and sex were almost always included in the sample metadata. The repertoires were made available in a free public database intended to serve as a resource for research on the immune response to SARS-CoV-2. The study at large found these results: How much clinical and demographic metadata was included differed by source and by participant, and the metadata was provided uncurated.

TCRbeta CDR3 regions were amplified from genomic DNA by means of the immunoSEQ Assay, a bias-controlled multiplex PCR. In the authors' own workflow: The number of nucleated cells in each sample was estimated from the amplification of reference gene primers within the assay. To quantify the absolute abundance of each unique TCRbeta CDR3 rearrangement, sequence reads were collapsed and filtered. For each sample, productive Simpson clonality was calculated as the square root of Simpson's diversity index across productive rearrangements. In TCRdb, the immuneACCESS table is reduced to in-frame sequences with V and J assigned. These tables do not hold every clone; where another copy was compared, an unresolved V gene accounts for under half, and the others remain unexplained. That table furnishes V, J and clone size, whereas the DNA furnished D and trimming. This sample is represented by roughly 100,000 clones; approximately 90% of them were singletons. Of the sample, about 2% is held by the ten largest clones.

Each collaborating institution followed its own protocols to collect whole blood in K2EDTA tubes. For TCRbeta analysis, collaborator samples were shipped as frozen whole blood, as isolated PBMCs, or as DNA extracted from either sample type. Trimming removed 9 bases from V and 2 bases from J, leaving 13 bases between the germline ends. Counted from cysteine to phenylalanine, this CDR3 has 13 amino acids. Kept here is only the CDR3 DNA, which spans 39 bases and is read in frame from base 1. As encoded in the germline V gene, CDR1 is SGHRS while CDR2 is YFSETQ. The sample taken for sequencing was peripheral blood. This TCR came from a human donor with active COVID-19. The donor label of this sample is uncertain. The sequence links TRBV5-1 to TRBJ2-3, and TRBD2 may be the D gene, going by 6 matching bases. The sequenced DNA is TGCGCCACGGCGGCTAGCGACACAGATACGCAGTATTTT. This translates into CATAASDTDTQYF. Full variable domain (CDR3 extended with the reference TRBV5-1 and TRBJ2-3 proteins): KAGVTQTPRYLIKTRGQQVTLSCSPISGHRSVSWYQQTPGQGLQFLFEYFSETQRNKGNFPGRFSGRQFSNSRSEMNVSTLELGDSALYLCATAASDTDTQYFGPGTRLTVL.